Listed below are T cell receptor beta chains from one sample, sequenced in a study of T-cell memory formation after mild COVID-19. TCRdb re-derived calls from the 5' RACE reads in MiXCR, one entry per CDR3 protein. The sample has around 340,000 distinct CDR3 sequences, about 15% seen once. Sequenced material: PBMCs or a T cell subset sorted from them (not recorded which). These receptors were taken from a man younger than 35 who had mild COVID-19 (a few samples of this study predate the infection). Cell type and time point are not known. Both conserved end residues are part of each CDR3. D genes are given only for firm matches. Not every row has a clone size; where given, it reads once, few, many or a size class.

clone_size | j_call | d_call | cdr3_length | v_call | cdr3_nt | cdr3_aa
- | TRBJ1-2 | - | 13 | TRBV24-1 | TGTGCCACCAGTGTAGGGACATACTATGGCTACACCTTC | CATSVGTYYGYTF
- | TRBJ2-4 | - | 14 | TRBV7-3 | TGTGCCCACCCCCAGCTACATGCCTTCGGCATTCAGTACTTC | CAHPQLHAFGIQYF
many | TRBJ2-5 | - | 13 | TRBV6-1 | TGTGCCAGCAGTGTACAGGGTCGGGAGACCCAGTACTTC | CASSVQGRETQYF
- | TRBJ1-1 | - | 16 | TRBV10-2 | TGCGCCAGCAGTTCTCCCGACAGGTGGGGAGGCATGAAAGGTTTCTTT | CASSSPDRWGGMKGFF
- | TRBJ2-5 | TRBD1 | 14 | TRBV6-5 | TGTGCCAGCAGTTACGGGACAGTACGAGAGACCCAGTACTTC | CASSYGTVRETQYF
once | TRBJ1-1 | TRBD1 | 15 | TRBV20-1 | TGCAGTGCTAGAGCCCTAGGACAGGGGGACACTGAAGCTTTCTTT | CSARALGQGDTEAFF
- | TRBJ2-7 | TRBD1 | 15 | TRBV3-1 | TGTGCCAGCAGCCGGGGACAGGCTAACTCCTACGAGCAGTACTTC | CASSRGQANSYEQYF
- | TRBJ1-5 | TRBD1 | 14 | TRBV12-3/TRBV12-4 | TGTGCCAGCAGAATGACAGGGGGCAATCAGCCCCAGCATTTT | CASRMTGGNQPQHF
many | TRBJ1-2 | TRBD1 | 15 | TRBV7-9 | TGTGCCAGCAGCCCCCCGGGACAGGGGGTAGGTGGCTACACCTTC | CASSPPGQGVGGYTF
- | TRBJ2-1 | - | 15 | TRBV7-9 | TGTGCCAGCAGCCCTAGAGGGGGGGGGACGAATGAGCAGTTCTTC | CASSPRGGGTNEQFF
few | TRBJ1-6 | - | 13 | TRBV6-5 | TGTGCCAGCACCAACAGGTTTGATTCACCCCTCCACTTT | CASTNRFDSPLHF
few | TRBJ1-1 | - | 13 | TRBV10-3 | TGTGCCATCAAGCAGGGAGTTGGCACTGAAGCTTTCTTT | CAIKQGVGTEAFF
once | TRBJ1-5 | - | 14 | TRBV6-2/TRBV6-3 | TGTGCCAGCAAATACCGGGGGGCTTATCAGCCCCAGCATTTT | CASKYRGAYQPQHF
- | TRBJ2-5 | - | 14 | TRBV5-5 | TGTGCCAGCAGGGTGTCAGGGGTTGAAGAGACCCAGTACTTC | CASRVSGVEETQYF
few | TRBJ2-2 | - | 14 | TRBV7-3 | TGTGCCAGCAGCTTCTCCCCCGGCACCGGGGAGCTGTTTTTT | CASSFSPGTGELFF
- | TRBJ2-3 | TRBD1 | 14 | TRBV20-1 | TGCAGTGCCGCAAGGGGGCCACGCACAGATACGCAGTATTTT | CSAARGPRTDTQYF
few | TRBJ2-3 | - | 14 | TRBV11-3 | TGTGCCAGCAGCGCGGGCAGGGGCTCAGATACGCAGTATTTT | CASSAGRGSDTQYF
few | TRBJ2-4 | - | 14 | TRBV7-9 | TGTGCCAGCAGCCCCCAGGGCTACAAAAACATTCAGTACTTC | CASSPQGYKNIQYF